This passage covers 14 T cell receptor beta chains from one sample sequenced in a study of blood T cells in healthy people across ages. The authors ran a second PCR of 7 to 11 cycles using a sample-barcoded 5' primer and a J-beta primer mix. TCRdb analysed the 5' RACE reads with MiXCR anew, one entry per CDR3 protein. This sample yields some 710,000 distinct CDR3 sequences, of which about half are seen a single time; around 18% belongs to the top ten. Sequencing was done on a sample of blood. The receptor set was obtained from a man at least 80 years old in good health.

This clonotype was counted many times. This chain uses TRBV6-2 or TRBV6-3 with TRBJ2-1; 14 bases match TRBD2. CDR1 and CDR2 (germline): MNHEY, SVGEGT. Trimming removed 0 bases from V and 4 bases from J; junction bases left unmatched: 2. The CDR3 contains 17 residues. This CDR3 reads CASSYSGLAGVYNEQFF. The CDR3 coding sequence is TGTGCCAGCAGTTACTCGGGACTAGCGGGAGTTTACAATGAGCAGTTCTTC.

V is TRBV20-1 and J is TRBJ2-7; possibly TRBD2 for D (6 bases). Germline CDR1 DFQATT, CDR2 SNEGSKA (reference sequence). V lost 1 base to trimming and J lost 6 bases, with 10 bases between them. CDR3 length: 12 residues. As DNA, the CDR3 is TGCAGTGCTAGAGCTGGACTATTCGAGCAGTACTTC. It specifies CSARAGLFEQYF.

This rearrangement joins TRBV12-3 or TRBV12-4 to TRBJ2-3; maybe TRBD2 (6 bases). This CDR3 spans 14 amino acids. V lost 9 bases and J 3 bases, leaving 16 bases between the germline ends. This CDR3 is CASKLGRTTDTQYF. The CDR3 nucleotides are TGTGCCAGTAAACTAGGGAGGACAACAGATACGCAGTATTTT.

The chain employs TRBV9 and TRBJ2-7; TRBD1 matches at 8 bases. CDR3 length: 15 amino acids. J was trimmed by 5 bases and V by 4 bases; bases with no gene match: 11. The germline gives CDR1 SGDLS, CDR2 YYNGEE. The CDR3 DNA is TGTGCCAGCAGCCTAAAAGTAGACAGGGGTCACGAGCAGTACTTC. Amino acid sequence: CASSLKVDRGHEQYF.

This clonotype was observed a few times. This sequence joins TRBV20-1 and TRBJ2-5; TRBD2 matches 9 bases. Germline V gives CDR1 DFQATT, CDR2 SNEGSKA (reference sequence). V lost 2 bases to trimming and J lost 5 bases; unmatched junction nucleotides: 6. CDR3 length equals 14 residues. CDR3 coding DNA: TGCAGTGCTAGACCCCTAGCGGGGTTGGAGACCCAGTACTTC. This encodes CSARPLAGLETQYF.

This chain uses TRBV29-1 with TRBJ2-1; D is perhaps TRBD2 (5 bases). The CDR3 is made up of 11 amino acids. Trimming left V 6 bases short and J 4 bases short, with 7 bases between. Germline loops: CDR1 SQVTM, CDR2 ANQGSEA. The CDR3 DNA reads as TGCAGCGTCGGGAAATACAATGAGCAGTTCTTC. Encoded protein: CSVGKYNEQFF.

The chain couples TRBV24-1 to TRBJ2-1, with a possible D match to TRBD1 (6 bases). Germline CDR1 reads KGHDR; CDR2 reads SFDVKD. The CDR3 totals 14 residues. The ends were cut back, 5 bases at V and 4 bases at J, with 11 bases in the middle. The CDR3: CATSGPGQYNEQFF. The CDR3 nucleotides read TGTGCCACCAGTGGCCCGGGACAATACAATGAGCAGTTCTTC.

The chain couples TRBV7-3 to TRBJ2-1, with D uncertain. Germline V lookup: CDR1 SGHTA, CDR2 FQGTGA. Trimming left V 4 bases short and J 0 bases short, with 10 bases between. CDR3 size: 15 residues. CDR3 coding DNA: TGTGCCAGCAGCTCAGGACGGAGCTCCTACAATGAGCAGTTCTTC. It yields the protein CASSSGRSSYNEQFF.

This clonotype appeared a few times. The chain is built from TRBV6-5 and TRBJ2-5; D is perhaps TRBD1 (7 bases). The V gene lost 4 bases and the J gene lost 5 bases, with 17 bases spanning the gap. Germline V gene lookup returns CDR1 MNHEY and CDR2 SVGAGI. The length of the CDR3 is 15 residues. The DNA for the CDR3 is TGTGCCAGCAGTTTAACAGGGGAGGAAGGGGAGACCCAGTACTTC. This translates into CASSLTGEEGETQYF.

V and J are TRBV4-3 and TRBJ2-5; no clear D gene. The V end lost 0 bases, the J end lost 1 base, and 12 bases lay between the germline ends. Germline V gene sequence: CDR1 LGHNA, CDR2 YSLEER. This CDR3 is built from 16 residues. The CDR3 protein is CASSQDRASFQETQYF. Here the CDR3 DNA reads TGCGCCAGCAGCCAAGATAGGGCCAGTTTCCAAGAGACCCAGTACTTC.

Of note for this clonotype: A much more abundant neighbour one base away suggests this may be a read error. CDR3 nucleotides: TGCAGTGCTAGAGATGGGGGCGGGAGAATCTCCTACGAGCGGTACTTC. Its translation: CSARDGGGRISYERYF. The chain combines TRBV20-1 with TRBJ2-5; D possibly corresponds to TRBD2 (7 bases). CDR1 and CDR2 (germline): DFQATT, SNEGSKA (reference sequence). Between the trimmed V and J ends, which lost 0 bases and 13 bases, there was a span of 27 bases. The CDR3 is 16 residues long.

This clonotype was picked up one time. This chain links TRBV20-1 with TRBJ2-2; the D gene is possibly TRBD1 (6 bases). The CDR3 contains 14 residues. The ends were cut back, 3 bases at V and 3 bases at J, with 11 bases in the middle. Germline CDR1 reads DFQATT; CDR2 reads SNEGSKA (reference sequence). Here the CDR3 DNA reads TGCAGTGCTAGGGGGGCGCATGACACCGGGGAGCTGTTTTTT. Its translation: CSARGAHDTGELFF.

The gene calls are TRBV5-1 and TRBJ2-4; no reliable D call. V was pared by 3 bases and J by 0 bases, with 7 bases between. Germline V gene data show CDR1 as SGHRS and CDR2 as YFSETQ. This CDR3 comprises 14 residues. Here the CDR3 reads CASSSTLAKNIQYF. In DNA, the CDR3 is TGCGCCAGCAGCTCGACACTAGCCAAAAACATTCAGTACTTC.

The chain links TRBV2 to TRBJ2-7, with TRBD1 identical over 8 bases. The V gene end was trimmed by 6 bases and the J gene end by 3 bases; junction bases not matched to a gene: 1. Per germline, CDR1 SNHLY and CDR2 FYNNEI. CDR3 size: 12 residues. Here the CDR3 DNA reads TGTGCCAGCAGGGGGACAGGCTACGAGCAGTACTTC. Protein sequence: CASRGTGYEQYF.